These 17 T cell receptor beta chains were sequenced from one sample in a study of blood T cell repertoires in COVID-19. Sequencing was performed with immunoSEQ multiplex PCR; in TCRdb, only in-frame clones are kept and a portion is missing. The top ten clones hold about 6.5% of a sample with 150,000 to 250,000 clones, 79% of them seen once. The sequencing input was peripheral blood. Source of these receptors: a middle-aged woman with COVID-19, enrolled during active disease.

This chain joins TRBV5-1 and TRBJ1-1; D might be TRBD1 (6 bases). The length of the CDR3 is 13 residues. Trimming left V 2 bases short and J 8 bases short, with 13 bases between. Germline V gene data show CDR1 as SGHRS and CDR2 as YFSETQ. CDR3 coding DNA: TGCGCCAGCAGCTTCCAAGGGGGTCCCGAAGCTTTCTTT. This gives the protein CASSFQGGPEAFF.

CDR3 DNA: TGTGCCAGCAGTTACTCCTACAGGGAGAACACCGGGGAGCTGTTTTTT. The encoded protein is CASSYSYRENTGELFF. The J gene is TRBJ2-2, the V gene TRBV6-2 or TRBV6-3, with D perhaps matching TRBD1 (6 bases). CDR3 length: 16 amino acids. Germline V gene sequence: CDR1 MNHEY, CDR2 SVGEGT. V was clipped by 0 bases and J by 1 base, with 9 bases between them.

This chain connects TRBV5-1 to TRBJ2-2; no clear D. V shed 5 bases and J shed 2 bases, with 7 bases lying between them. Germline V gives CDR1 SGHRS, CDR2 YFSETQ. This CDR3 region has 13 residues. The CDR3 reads CASRPLNTGELFF. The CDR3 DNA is TGCGCCAGCAGGCCGCTAAACACCGGGGAGCTGTTTTTT. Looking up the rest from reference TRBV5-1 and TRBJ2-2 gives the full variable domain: KAGVTQTPRYLIKTRGQQVTLSCSPISGHRSVSWYQQTPGQGLQFLFEYFSETQRNKGNFPGRFSGRQFSNSRSEMNVSTLELGDSALYLCASRPLNTGELFFGEGSRLTVL.

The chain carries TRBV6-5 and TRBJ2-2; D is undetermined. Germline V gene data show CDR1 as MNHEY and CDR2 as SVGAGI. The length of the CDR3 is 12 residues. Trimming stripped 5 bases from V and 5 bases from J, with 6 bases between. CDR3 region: CASSLSTGELFF. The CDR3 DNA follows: TGTGCCAGCAGTCTCTCGACCGGGGAGCTGTTTTTT.

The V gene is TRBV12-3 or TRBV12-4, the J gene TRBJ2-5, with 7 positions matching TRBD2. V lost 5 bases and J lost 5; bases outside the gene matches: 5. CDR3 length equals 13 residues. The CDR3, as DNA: TGTGCCAGCAGTCGCGGGAGTCGGGAGACCCAGTACTTC. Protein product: CASSRGSRETQYF.

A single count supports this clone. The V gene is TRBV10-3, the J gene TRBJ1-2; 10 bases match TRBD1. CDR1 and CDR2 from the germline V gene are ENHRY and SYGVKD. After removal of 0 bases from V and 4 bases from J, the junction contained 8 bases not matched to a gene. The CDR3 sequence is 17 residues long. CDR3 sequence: CAISESTGRQGAYGYTF. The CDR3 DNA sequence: TGTGCCATCAGTGAGTCGACCGGTCGACAGGGGGCCTATGGCTACACCTTC.

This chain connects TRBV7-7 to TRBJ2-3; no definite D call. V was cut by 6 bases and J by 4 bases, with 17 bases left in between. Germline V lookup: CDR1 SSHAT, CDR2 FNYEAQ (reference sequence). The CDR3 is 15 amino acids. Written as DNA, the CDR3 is TGTGCCAGCAGTCCTGGCGCCTCAGCGTCAGATACGCAGTATTTT. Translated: CASSPGASASDTQYF. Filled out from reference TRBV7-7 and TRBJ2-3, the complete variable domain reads GAGVSQSPRYKVTKRGQDVTLRCDPISSHATLYWYQQALGQGPEFLTYFNYEAQPDKSGLPSDRFSAERPEGSISTLTIQRTEQRDSAMYRCASSPGASASDTQYFGPGTRLTVL.

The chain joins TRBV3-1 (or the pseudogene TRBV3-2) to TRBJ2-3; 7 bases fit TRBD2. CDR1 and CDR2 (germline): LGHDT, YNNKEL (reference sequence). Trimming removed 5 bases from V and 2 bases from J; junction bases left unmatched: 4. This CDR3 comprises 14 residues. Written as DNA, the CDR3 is TGTGCCAGCAGCTCAAGCGGGGTCACAGATACGCAGTATTTT. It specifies CASSSSGVTDTQYF.

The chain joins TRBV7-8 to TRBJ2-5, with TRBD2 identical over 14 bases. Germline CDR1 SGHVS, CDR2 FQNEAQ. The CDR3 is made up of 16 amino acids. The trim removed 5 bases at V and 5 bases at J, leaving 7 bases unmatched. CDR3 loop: CASSLQTSGGAETQYF. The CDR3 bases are TGTGCCAGCAGCCTACAGACTAGCGGGGGGGCGGAGACCCAGTACTTC.

The CDR3 sequence: CASLDLAGGMGETQYF. The CDR3 DNA reads as TGTGCCAGCCTAGATCTAGCGGGAGGGATGGGAGAGACCCAGTACTTC. The chain recombines TRBV19 with TRBJ2-5, with 12 bases fitting TRBD2. The CDR3 loop spans 16 amino acids. The germline gives CDR1 LNHDA, CDR2 SQIVND (reference sequence). Trimming at V came to 9 bases and at J to 4 bases, leaving 12 bases not matched to a gene.

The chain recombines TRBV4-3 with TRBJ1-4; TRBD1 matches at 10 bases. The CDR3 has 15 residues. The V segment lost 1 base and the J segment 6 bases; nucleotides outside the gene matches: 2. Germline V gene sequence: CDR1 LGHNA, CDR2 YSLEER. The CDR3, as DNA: TGCGCCAGCAGCCAAGGGACAGGGGGTTATGAAAAACTGTTTTTT. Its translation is CASSQGTGGYEKLFF.

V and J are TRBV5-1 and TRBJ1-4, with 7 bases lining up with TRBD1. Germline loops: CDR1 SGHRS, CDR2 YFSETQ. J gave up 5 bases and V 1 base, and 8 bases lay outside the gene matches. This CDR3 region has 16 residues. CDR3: CASSLSLRQGNEKLFF. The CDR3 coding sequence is TGCGCCAGCAGCTTGTCGTTGAGACAGGGCAATGAAAAACTGTTTTTT.

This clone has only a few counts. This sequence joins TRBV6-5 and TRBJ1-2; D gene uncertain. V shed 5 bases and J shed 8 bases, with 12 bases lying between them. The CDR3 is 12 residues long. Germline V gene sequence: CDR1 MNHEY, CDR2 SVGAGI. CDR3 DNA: TGTGCCAGCAGTCAGGTCGCAGGAGGCTACACCTTC. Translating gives CASSQVAGGYTF.

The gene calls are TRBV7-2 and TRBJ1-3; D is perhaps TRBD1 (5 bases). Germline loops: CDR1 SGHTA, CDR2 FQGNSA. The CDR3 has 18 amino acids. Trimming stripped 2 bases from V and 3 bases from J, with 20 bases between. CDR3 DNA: TGTGCCAGCAGCTTAACGGGCCACAGGACCCCTGGTGGAAACACCATATATTTT. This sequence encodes CASSLTGHRTPGGNTIYF.

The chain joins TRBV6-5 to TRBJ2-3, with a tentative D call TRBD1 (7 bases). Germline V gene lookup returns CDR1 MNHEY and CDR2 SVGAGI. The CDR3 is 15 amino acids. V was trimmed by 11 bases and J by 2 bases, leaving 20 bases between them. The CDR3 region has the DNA TGTGCCGGGGGGACAGTTCTGGGGCCCACAGATACGCAGTATTTT. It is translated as CAGGTVLGPTDTQYF.

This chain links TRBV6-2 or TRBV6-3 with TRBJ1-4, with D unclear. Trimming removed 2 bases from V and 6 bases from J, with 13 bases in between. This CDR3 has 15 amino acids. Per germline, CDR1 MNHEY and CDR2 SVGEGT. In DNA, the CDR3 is TGTGCCAGCAGTTACCACCCCCACCAGGATGAAAAACTGTTTTTT. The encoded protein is CASSYHPHQDEKLFF.

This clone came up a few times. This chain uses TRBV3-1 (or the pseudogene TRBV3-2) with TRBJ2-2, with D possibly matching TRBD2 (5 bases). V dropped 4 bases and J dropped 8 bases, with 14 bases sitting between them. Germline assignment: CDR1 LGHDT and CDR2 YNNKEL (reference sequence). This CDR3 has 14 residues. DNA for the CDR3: TGTGCCAGCAGCCCAGTAGGGAGAACTGGGGAGCTGTTTTTT. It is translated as CASSPVGRTGELFF.